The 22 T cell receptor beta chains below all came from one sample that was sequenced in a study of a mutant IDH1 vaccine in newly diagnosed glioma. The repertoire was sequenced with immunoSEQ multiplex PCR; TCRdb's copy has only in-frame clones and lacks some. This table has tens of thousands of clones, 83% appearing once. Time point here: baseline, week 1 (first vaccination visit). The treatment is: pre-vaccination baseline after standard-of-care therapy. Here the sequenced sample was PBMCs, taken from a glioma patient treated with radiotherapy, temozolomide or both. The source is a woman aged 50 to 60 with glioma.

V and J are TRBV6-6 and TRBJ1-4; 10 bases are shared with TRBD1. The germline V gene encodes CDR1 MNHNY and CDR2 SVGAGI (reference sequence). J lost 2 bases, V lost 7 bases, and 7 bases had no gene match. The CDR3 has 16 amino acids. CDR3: CASKLTGGNTNEKLFF. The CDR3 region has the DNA TGTGCCAGCAAACTGACAGGGGGCAACACTAATGAAAAACTGTTTTTT.

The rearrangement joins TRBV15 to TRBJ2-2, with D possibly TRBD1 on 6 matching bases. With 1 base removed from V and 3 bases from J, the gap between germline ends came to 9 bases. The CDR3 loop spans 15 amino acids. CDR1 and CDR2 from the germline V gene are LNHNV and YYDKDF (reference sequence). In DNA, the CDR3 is TGTGCCACCAGCAGAGGACAGGACCACACCGGGGAGCTGTTTTTT. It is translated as CATSRGQDHTGELFF.

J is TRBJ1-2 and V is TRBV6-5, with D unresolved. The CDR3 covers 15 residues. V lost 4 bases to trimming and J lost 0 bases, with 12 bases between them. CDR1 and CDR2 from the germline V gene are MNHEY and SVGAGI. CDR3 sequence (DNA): TGTGCCAGCAGTTCCACAGCCGTAGCTAACTATGGCTACACCTTC. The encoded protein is CASSSTAVANYGYTF.

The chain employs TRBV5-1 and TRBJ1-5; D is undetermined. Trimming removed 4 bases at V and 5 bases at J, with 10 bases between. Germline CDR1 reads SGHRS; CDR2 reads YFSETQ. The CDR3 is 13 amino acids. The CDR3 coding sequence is TGCGCCAGCAGCCTGGACTGGGATCAGCCCCAGCATTTT. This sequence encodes CASSLDWDQPQHF.

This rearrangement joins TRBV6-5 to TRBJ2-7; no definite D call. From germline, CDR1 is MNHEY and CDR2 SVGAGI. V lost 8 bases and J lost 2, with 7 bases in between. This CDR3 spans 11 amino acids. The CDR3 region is CASGETYEQYF. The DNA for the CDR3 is TGTGCCAGCGGGGAAACCTACGAGCAGTACTTC.

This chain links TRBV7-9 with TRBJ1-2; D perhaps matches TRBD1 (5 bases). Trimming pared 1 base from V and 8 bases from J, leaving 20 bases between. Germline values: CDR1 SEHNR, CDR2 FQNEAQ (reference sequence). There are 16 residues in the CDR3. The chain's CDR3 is CASSLEVTSQDHGYTF. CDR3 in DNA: TGTGCCAGCAGCTTAGAAGTTACTTCACAGGACCACGGCTACACCTTC.

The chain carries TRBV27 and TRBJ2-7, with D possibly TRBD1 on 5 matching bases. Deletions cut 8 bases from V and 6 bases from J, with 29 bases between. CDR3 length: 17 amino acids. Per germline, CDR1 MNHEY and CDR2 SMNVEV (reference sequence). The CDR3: CASLSRSPLIERGEQYF. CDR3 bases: TGTGCCAGCCTCTCGAGGTCCCCTTTAATTGAAAGGGGCGAGCAGTACTTC.

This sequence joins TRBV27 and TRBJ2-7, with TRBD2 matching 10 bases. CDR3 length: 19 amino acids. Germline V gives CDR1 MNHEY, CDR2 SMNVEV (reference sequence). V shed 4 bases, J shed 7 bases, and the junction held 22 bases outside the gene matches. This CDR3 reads CASSSVSRIVSGGVVEQYF. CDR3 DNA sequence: TGTGCCAGCAGTTCCGTATCCAGGATTGTAAGCGGGGGGGTAGTTGAGCAGTACTTC.

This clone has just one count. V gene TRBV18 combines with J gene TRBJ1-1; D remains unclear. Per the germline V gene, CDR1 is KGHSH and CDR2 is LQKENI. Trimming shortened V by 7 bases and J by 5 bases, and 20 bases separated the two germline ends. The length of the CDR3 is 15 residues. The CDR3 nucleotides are TGTGCCAGCTTACCCCGCGTATCGGGGAGGACTGAAGCTTTCTTT. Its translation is CASLPRVSGRTEAFF.

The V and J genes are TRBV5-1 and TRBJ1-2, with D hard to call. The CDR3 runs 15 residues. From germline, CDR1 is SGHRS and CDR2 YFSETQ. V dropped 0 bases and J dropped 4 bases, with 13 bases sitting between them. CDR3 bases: TGCGCCAGCAGCTTGGAGGGCCAGGCGCTCTATGGCTACACCTTC. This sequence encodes CASSLEGQALYGYTF.

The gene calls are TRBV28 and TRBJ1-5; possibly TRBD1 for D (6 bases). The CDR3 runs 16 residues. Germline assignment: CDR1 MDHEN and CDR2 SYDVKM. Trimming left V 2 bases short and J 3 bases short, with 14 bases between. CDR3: CASSLMRQGNNQPQHF. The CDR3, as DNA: TGTGCCAGCAGTTTAATGAGGCAGGGGAACAATCAGCCCCAGCATTTT.

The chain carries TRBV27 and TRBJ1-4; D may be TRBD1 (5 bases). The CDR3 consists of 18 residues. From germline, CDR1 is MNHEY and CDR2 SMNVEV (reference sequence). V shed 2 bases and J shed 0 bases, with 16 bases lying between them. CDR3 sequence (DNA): TGTGCCAGCAGTTTAGGTCCTCAGGGATTTGCAACTAATGAAAAACTGTTTTTT. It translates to CASSLGPQGFATNEKLFF.

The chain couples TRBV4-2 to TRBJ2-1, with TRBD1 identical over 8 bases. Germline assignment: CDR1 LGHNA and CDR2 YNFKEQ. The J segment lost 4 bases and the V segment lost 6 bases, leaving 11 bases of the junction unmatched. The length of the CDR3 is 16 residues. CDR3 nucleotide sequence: TGTGCCAGCAGTGGAAGACAGGGGAATTCGTACAATGAGCAGTTCTTC. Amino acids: CASSGRQGNSYNEQFF.

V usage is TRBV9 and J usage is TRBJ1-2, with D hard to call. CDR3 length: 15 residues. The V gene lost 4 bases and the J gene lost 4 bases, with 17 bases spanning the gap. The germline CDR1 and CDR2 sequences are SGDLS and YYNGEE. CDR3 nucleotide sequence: TGTGCCAGCAGCCCCGGACCGTTATCAGGCTATGGCTACACCTTC. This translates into CASSPGPLSGYGYTF. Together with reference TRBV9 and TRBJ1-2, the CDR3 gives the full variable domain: DSGVTQTPKHLITATGQRVTLRCSPRSGDLSVYWYQQSLDQGLQFLIQYYNGEERAKGNILERFSAQQFPDLHSELNLSSLELGDSALYFCASSPGPLSGYGYTFGSGTRLTVV.

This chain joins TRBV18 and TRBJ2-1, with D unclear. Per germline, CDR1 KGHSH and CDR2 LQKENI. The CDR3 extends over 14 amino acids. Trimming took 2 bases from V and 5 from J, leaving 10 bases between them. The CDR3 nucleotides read TGTGCCAGCTCACCATCAATGGGGAACAATGAGCAGTTCTTC. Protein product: CASSPSMGNNEQFF.

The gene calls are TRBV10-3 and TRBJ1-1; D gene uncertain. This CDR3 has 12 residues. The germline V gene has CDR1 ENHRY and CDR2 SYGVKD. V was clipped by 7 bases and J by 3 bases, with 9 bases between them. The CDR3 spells CAITQGDTEAFF. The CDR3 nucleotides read TGTGCCATCACCCAAGGAGACACTGAAGCTTTCTTT.

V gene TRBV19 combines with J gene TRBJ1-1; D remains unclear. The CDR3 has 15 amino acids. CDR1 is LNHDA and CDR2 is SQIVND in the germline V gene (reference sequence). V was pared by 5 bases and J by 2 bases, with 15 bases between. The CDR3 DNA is TGTGCCAGTAGTCTAACCCAATTTCTTAACACTGAAGCTTTCTTT. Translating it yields CASSLTQFLNTEAFF. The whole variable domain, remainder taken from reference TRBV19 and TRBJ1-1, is DGGITQSPKYLFRKEGQNVTLSCEQNLNHDAMYWYRQDPGQGLRLIYYSQIVNDFQKGDIAEGYSVSREKKESFPLTVTSAQKNPTAFYLCASSLTQFLNTEAFFGQGTRLTVV.

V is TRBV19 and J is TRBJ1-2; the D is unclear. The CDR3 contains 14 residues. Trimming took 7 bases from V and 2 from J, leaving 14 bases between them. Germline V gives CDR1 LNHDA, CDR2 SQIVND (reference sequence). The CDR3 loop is CASIRSGENYGYTF. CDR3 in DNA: TGTGCCAGTATCAGATCCGGGGAAAACTATGGCTACACCTTC.

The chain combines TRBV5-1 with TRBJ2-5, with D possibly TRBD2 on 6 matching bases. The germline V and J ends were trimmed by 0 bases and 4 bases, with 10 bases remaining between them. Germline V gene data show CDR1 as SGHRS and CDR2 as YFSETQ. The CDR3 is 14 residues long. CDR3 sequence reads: CASSLAGGRETQYF. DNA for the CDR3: TGCGCCAGCAGCTTGGCCGGGGGAAGAGAGACCCAGTACTTC.

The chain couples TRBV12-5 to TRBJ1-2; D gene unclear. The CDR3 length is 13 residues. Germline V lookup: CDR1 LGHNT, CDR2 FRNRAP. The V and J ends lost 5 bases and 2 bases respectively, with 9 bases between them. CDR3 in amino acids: CASGGDGNYGYTF. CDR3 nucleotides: TGTGCTAGTGGTGGAGACGGGAACTATGGCTACACCTTC.

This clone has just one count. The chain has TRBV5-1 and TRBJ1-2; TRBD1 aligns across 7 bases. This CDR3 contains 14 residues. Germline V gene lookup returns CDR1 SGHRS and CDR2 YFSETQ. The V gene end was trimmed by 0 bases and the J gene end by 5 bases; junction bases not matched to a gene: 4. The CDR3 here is CASSLGDSVYGYTF. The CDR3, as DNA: TGCGCCAGCAGCTTGGGGGACAGCGTGTATGGCTACACCTTC.

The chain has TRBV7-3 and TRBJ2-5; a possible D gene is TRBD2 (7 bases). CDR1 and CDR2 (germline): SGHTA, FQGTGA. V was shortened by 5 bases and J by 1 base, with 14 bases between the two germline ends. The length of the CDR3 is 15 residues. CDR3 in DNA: TGTGCCAGCAGCCCTAGGGGGAGGGGCCAAGAGACCCAGTACTTC. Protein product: CASSPRGRGQETQYF.